Included here is one T cell receptor beta chain sequence, with context. This sample was included in a study of cytomegalovirus exposure and HLA in healthy donors. PCR amplification relied on 60 Vbeta primers (plus 13 Jbeta primers). Repertoires were generated with immunoSEQ multiplex PCR, while TCRdb's copy carries only in-frame clones and drops some. In the table there are 90,000 to 150,000 clones, around three quarters of which are singletons. The germline gives CDR1 MNHEY, CDR2 SMNVEV (reference sequence). V was cut by 1 base and J by 0 bases, with 7 bases left in between. This CDR3 spans 14 amino acids.

The receptor was derived from a man over 45 in good health and CMV-seropositive. V and J are TRBV27 and TRBJ2-7; no clear D gene. The sample comprised PBMCs. The CDR3 nucleotides read TGTGCCAGCAGTTTATATCCCAACTCCTACGAGCAGTACTTC. Its protein product is CASSLYPNSYEQYF.